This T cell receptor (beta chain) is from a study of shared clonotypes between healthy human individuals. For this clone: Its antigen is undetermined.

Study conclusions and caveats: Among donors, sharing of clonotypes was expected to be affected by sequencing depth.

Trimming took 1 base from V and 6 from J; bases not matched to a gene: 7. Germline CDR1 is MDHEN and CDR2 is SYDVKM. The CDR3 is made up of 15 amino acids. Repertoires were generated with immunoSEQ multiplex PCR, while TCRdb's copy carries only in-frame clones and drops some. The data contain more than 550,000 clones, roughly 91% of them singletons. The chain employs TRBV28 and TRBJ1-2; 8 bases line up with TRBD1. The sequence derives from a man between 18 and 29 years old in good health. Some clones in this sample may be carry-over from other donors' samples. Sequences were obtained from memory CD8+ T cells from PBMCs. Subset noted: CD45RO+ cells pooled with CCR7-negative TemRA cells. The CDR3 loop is CASSLYATGEDGYTF. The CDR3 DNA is TGTGCCAGCAGTTTATATGCGACAGGGGAAGATGGCTACACCTTC.